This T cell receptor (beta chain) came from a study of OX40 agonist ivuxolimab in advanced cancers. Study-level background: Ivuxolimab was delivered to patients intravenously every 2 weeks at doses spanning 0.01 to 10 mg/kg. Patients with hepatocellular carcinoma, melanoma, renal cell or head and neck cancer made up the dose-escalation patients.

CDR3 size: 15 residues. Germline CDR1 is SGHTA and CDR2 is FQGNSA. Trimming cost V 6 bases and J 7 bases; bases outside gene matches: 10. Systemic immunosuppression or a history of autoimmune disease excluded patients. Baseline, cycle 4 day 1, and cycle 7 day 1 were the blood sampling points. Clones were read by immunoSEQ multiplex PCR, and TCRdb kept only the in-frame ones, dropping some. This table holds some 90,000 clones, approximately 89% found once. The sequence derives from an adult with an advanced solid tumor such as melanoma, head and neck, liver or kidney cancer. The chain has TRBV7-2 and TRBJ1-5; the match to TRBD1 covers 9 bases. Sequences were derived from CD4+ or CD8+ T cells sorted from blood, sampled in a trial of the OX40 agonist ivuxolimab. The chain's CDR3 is CASSLTWTGEQPQHF. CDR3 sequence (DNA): TGTGCCAGCAGTCTTACCTGGACAGGGGAACAGCCCCAGCATTTT.